Listed here are 20 T cell receptor beta chains from one sample, sequenced in a study of T cell responses to AZD1222 COVID-19 vaccine. Clones were read by immunoSEQ multiplex PCR, and TCRdb kept only the in-frame ones, dropping some. The sample has about 150,000 clones, around nine tenths seen once. The sequencing here drew on peripheral blood, taken on day 0 of MenACWY control vaccination. These receptors were obtained from an adult in good health.

This rearrangement joins TRBV18 to TRBJ2-7; D is ambiguous. The germline V gene encodes CDR1 KGHSH and CDR2 LQKENI. The CDR3 has 13 amino acids. Trimming pared 3 bases from V and 5 bases from J, leaving 11 bases between. Here the CDR3 reads CASSPSNYNEQYF. In nucleotides, the CDR3 is TGTGCCAGCTCACCGTCGAATTACAACGAGCAGTACTTC.

The chain joins TRBV19 to TRBJ1-1; unclear D gene. The germline CDR1 and CDR2 sequences are LNHDA and SQIVND (reference sequence). This CDR3 is built from 16 residues. The V end was cut by 3 bases, the J end by 1 base, with 15 bases between. CDR3 amino acids: CASSIGVRDKNTEAFF. CDR3 DNA: TGTGCCAGTAGTATTGGGGTACGGGATAAGAACACTGAAGCTTTCTTT.

As to this clone: The sample has other DNA sequences that encode this CDR3 too. The genes are TRBV7-9 and TRBJ1-2; D remains unclear. V gave up 1 base and J gave up 5 bases, with 8 bases separating them. Germline CDR1 is SEHNR and CDR2 is FQNEAQ (reference sequence). CDR3 length equals 13 residues. CDR3 bases: TGTGCCAGCAGCTTAGGTCAGGTTTATGGCTACACCTTC. Amino acid sequence: CASSLGQVYGYTF. Drawing the rest from reference TRBV7-9 and TRBJ1-2, the complete variable domain is DTGVSQNPRHKITKRGQNVTFRCDPISEHNRLYWYRQTLGQGPEFLTYFQNEAQLEKSRLLSDRFSAERPKGSFSTLEIQRTEQGDSAMYLCASSLGQVYGYTFGSGTRLTVV.

The CDR3 DNA is TGTGCCAGCAGTGAACACGAAGCTAGCGGTGCCGGGGAGCTGTTTTTT. Residues: CASSEHEASGAGELFF. This chain connects TRBV6-4 to TRBJ2-2; TRBD2 matches 7 bases. The CDR3 loop spans 16 amino acids. Germline V gene sequence: CDR1 MRHNA, CDR2 SNTAGT. Trimming took 3 bases from V and 6 from J; bases not matched to a gene: 10.

The V call is TRBV9, the J call TRBJ1-2; TRBD1 matches 9 bases. The CDR3 extends over 16 amino acids. In germline, CDR1 is SGDLS, CDR2 YYNGEE. Germline trimming cut 4 bases from V and 1 base from J; bases unmatched to any gene: 8. The CDR3, as DNA: TGTGCCAGCAGCACCCGGACAGGGGCGCTTAACTATGGCTACACCTTC. It encodes CASSTRTGALNYGYTF.

The chain combines TRBV6-5 with TRBJ2-1; 7 nucleotides agree with TRBD1. The CDR3 totals 14 residues. Germline lookup yields CDR1 MNHEY and CDR2 SVGAGI. V was pared by 7 bases and J by 8 bases, with 11 bases of the junction left unmatched. CDR3 sequence: CASTKKGAKDEQFF. The CDR3 region has the DNA TGTGCCAGCACCAAGAAGGGGGCAAAGGATGAGCAGTTCTTC.

This rearrangement joins TRBV7-2 to TRBJ2-7; TRBD2 matches 10 bases. Losses at the gene ends were 3 bases for V and 7 bases for J; bases not matched to a gene: 9. The germline V gene encodes CDR1 SGHTA and CDR2 FQGNSA. The CDR3 contains 15 residues. The DNA for the CDR3 is TGTGCCAGCAGCTTCCTAGCGGGGGCGGGGTCAGAGCAGTACTTC. It is translated as CASSFLAGAGSEQYF.

The J gene is TRBJ1-3, the V gene TRBV30, with D possibly TRBD1 on 5 matching bases. Trimming pared 2 bases from V and 4 bases from J, leaving 12 bases between. Germline CDR1 is GTSNPN and CDR2 is SVGIG (reference sequence). The CDR3 has 14 amino acids. The chain's CDR3 is CAWSSGDAGNTIYF. Written as DNA, the CDR3 is TGTGCCTGGAGTTCCGGGGACGCGGGAAACACCATATATTTT.

V and J are TRBV28 and TRBJ1-5, with D unresolved. V lost 0 bases and J 11 bases, leaving 17 bases between the germline ends. CDR3 length: 15 residues. The V gene's germline CDR1 is MDHEN and CDR2 SYDVKM. CDR3 in DNA: TGTGCCAGCAGTTTATGGGATCAGCGGTTAACGGCCCAGCATTTT. Translated, it gives CASSLWDQRLTAQHF.

The chain recombines TRBV27 with TRBJ2-7; D uncertain. Germline CDR1 is MNHEY and CDR2 is SMNVEV (reference sequence). This CDR3 is 15 amino acids long. V lost 0 bases to trimming and J lost 0 bases, with 9 bases between them. The CDR3 loop reads CASSLSWSHSYEQYF. The CDR3 nucleotides are TGTGCCAGCAGTTTATCTTGGTCCCACTCCTACGAGCAGTACTTC.

The rearrangement joins TRBV5-1 to TRBJ1-6; 8 bases fit TRBD1. CDR3 length equals 22 residues. The germline V gene encodes CDR1 SGHRS and CDR2 YFSETQ. The V gene end was trimmed by 2 bases and the J gene end by 0 bases; junction bases not matched to a gene: 19. The CDR3 loop reads CASSFTTPDRGRPSSYNSPLHF. CDR3 in DNA: TGCGCCAGCAGCTTCACAACACCCGACAGGGGTAGGCCCAGCTCCTATAATTCACCCCTCCACTTT.

A single count supports this clone. The chain combines TRBV9 with TRBJ2-3, with D possibly being TRBD1 (5 bases). V shed 0 bases and J shed 1 base, with 9 bases lying between them. The CDR3 consists of 15 residues. Germline-derived CDR1 and CDR2 are SGDLS and YYNGEE. The CDR3 sequence is CASSVGQGGTDTQYF. The CDR3 coding sequence is TGTGCCAGCAGCGTAGGCCAGGGTGGCACAGATACGCAGTATTTT.

The V call is TRBV11-2, the J call TRBJ1-1, with 10 bases that match TRBD1. The CDR3 length is 15 residues. The V gene's germline CDR1 is SGHAT and CDR2 FQNNGV. Trimming removed 5 bases from V and 3 bases from J; junction bases left unmatched: 6. In nucleotides, the CDR3 is TGTGCCAGCAGCGGACTCGGGACAGGGGACACTGAAGCTTTCTTT. Translation: CASSGLGTGDTEAFF.

This clone showed up just once. V usage is TRBV4-1 and J usage is TRBJ1-2; no reliable D call. CDR3 length: 14 amino acids. The germline V gene encodes CDR1 MGHRA and CDR2 YSYEKL. With 1 base removed from V and 7 bases from J, the gap between germline ends came to 13 bases. CDR3 loop: CASSQGPSAGGYTF. DNA for the CDR3: TGCGCCAGCAGCCAAGGCCCCAGCGCCGGTGGCTACACCTTC.

The chain employs TRBV4-2 and TRBJ1-5, with D perhaps matching TRBD1 (5 bases). CDR3 size: 13 residues. The germline CDR1 and CDR2 sequences are LGHNA and YNFKEQ. V lost 0 bases and J lost 7, with 7 bases in between. This CDR3 reads CASSQEGVQPQHF. DNA for the CDR3: TGTGCCAGCAGCCAAGAGGGGGTGCAGCCCCAGCATTTT.

The chain uses TRBV29-1 and TRBJ2-2; D ambiguous. V lost 7 bases and J lost 1, with 7 bases in between. This CDR3 has 12 amino acids. Germline V gene lookup returns CDR1 SQVTM and CDR2 ANQGSEA. The CDR3 region has the DNA TGCAGCGCTGTTTTGAACACCGGGGAGCTGTTTTTT. Its translation: CSAVLNTGELFF.

The V and J genes are TRBV10-1 and TRBJ2-3, with a tentative D call TRBD2 (6 bases). CDR3 length: 13 residues. Trimming removed 0 bases from V and 11 bases from J, with 12 bases in between. Germline CDR1 is WNHNN and CDR2 is SYGVQD (reference sequence). The CDR3 reads CASSESWGRRQYF. The DNA for the CDR3 is TGCGCCAGCAGTGAGTCTTGGGGGAGGAGGCAGTATTTT.

The rearrangement links TRBV7-9 to TRBJ2-3; 7 bases agree with TRBD1. Trimming removed 6 bases from V and 6 bases from J; junction bases left unmatched: 12. The CDR3 runs 15 residues. Looked up from germline, CDR1 is SEHNR and CDR2 is FQNEAQ (reference sequence). The CDR3 is CASRPSRDSPDTQYF. CDR3 DNA sequence: TGTGCCAGCAGACCGTCCCGGGACAGTCCCGATACGCAGTATTTT.

This clone showed up just once. The CDR3 nucleotides read TGTGCCTGGAGTGCGACGGGGGGAGGCTACACCTTC. Amino acids: CAWSATGGGYTF. The chain joins TRBV30 to TRBJ1-2, with a tentative D call TRBD1 (5 bases). V was pared by 1 base and J by 8 bases, with 11 bases between. The CDR3 is 12 residues long. Germline assignment: CDR1 GTSNPN and CDR2 SVGIG (reference sequence).

The rearrangement links TRBV6-2 or TRBV6-3 to TRBJ2-7, with 7 bases fitting TRBD2. This CDR3 contains 13 residues. With V trimmed by 5 bases and J by 4 bases, 5 bases remained unmatched. Germline V gene data show CDR1 as MNHEY and CDR2 as SVGEGT. CDR3 sequence reads: CASSDGLVYEQYF. The DNA for the CDR3 is TGTGCCAGCAGTGACGGACTAGTTTACGAGCAGTACTTC.